Listed here are 2 T cell receptor beta chains from one sample, sequenced in a study of CD8 T cells in ankylosing spondylitis. General study points: What seemed typical of ankylosing spondylitis blood was a TCR beta motif built from eight highly homologous variants.

Their antigens remain unidentified. From the 5' RACE reads, TCRdb called clonotypes with MiXCR, one entry per CDR3 protein. Here the sample spans a few hundred thousand distinct CDR3 sequences, about a fifth being singletons. What was sequenced was blood, either unsorted or a sorted T cell fraction (not recorded which). The origin of the receptors is a male donor with ankylosing spondylitis.

The rearrangement joins TRBV9 to TRBJ2-3; D may be TRBD2 (5 bases). The CDR3 covers 14 residues. Trimming removed 3 bases at V and 6 bases at J, with 14 bases between. Germline CDR1 is SGDLS and CDR2 is YYNGEE. CDR3 loop: CASSDGLAGDTQYF. CDR3 DNA: TGTGCCAGCAGCGATGGTCTAGCCGGGGATACGCAGTATTTT.

This clonotype has just a few counts. This rearrangement joins TRBV15 to TRBJ2-3; tentative D call: TRBD1 (5 bases). V lost 2 bases to trimming and J lost 6 bases, with 12 bases between them. Germline loops: CDR1 LNHNV, CDR2 YYDKDF (reference sequence). This CDR3 spans 14 amino acids. The CDR3 coding sequence is TGTGCCACCAGCAGATACAGGAGTTCGGATACGCAGTATTTT. Translating it yields CATSRYRSSDTQYF.